These T cell receptor beta chains were read from a single sample in a study of T cell responses to AZD1222 COVID-19 vaccine. Clones were read by immunoSEQ multiplex PCR, and TCRdb kept only the in-frame ones, dropping some. The data hold about 150,000 clones, with approximately 94% observed a single time. Sequenced material: peripheral blood, taken on day 0 of AZD1222 vaccination. These receptors all stem from an adult in good health. Both conserved end residues are part of each CDR3. D genes are given only for firm matches. Clone sizes are given selectively: once, few, many, or a class where the clone is expanded.

>once|TRBD2|TRBV5-1|TRBJ2-1
CASSSGTLAAPYNEQFF
TGCGCCAGCAGCTCCGGGACACTAGCGGCCCCTTACAATGAGCAGTTCTTC
>NA|TRBD1|TRBV5-1|TRBJ1-2
CASSLEEGASYTF
TGCGCCAGCAGCTTGGAAGAGGGGGCTAGCTACACCTTC
>NA|NA|TRBV5-1|TRBJ2-4
CASSPRLGYIQYF
TGCGCCAGCAGCCCCCGACTAGGGTACATTCAGTACTTC
>NA|NA|TRBV14|TRBJ1-2
CASSLHDSLYGYTF
TGTGCCAGCAGCCTTCACGACAGTCTATATGGCTACACCTTC
>NA|NA|TRBV6-4|TRBJ2-3
CASSDEPYQSTDTQYF
TGTGCCAGCAGTGACGAACCGTATCAGAGCACAGATACGCAGTATTTT
>NA|TRBD1|TRBV28|TRBJ1-2
CASSPLDRVWGYTF
TGTGCCAGCAGTCCCCTGGACAGGGTCTGGGGCTACACCTTC
>NA|NA|TRBV16|TRBJ1-2
CASSQSGAGNGYTF
TGTGCCAGCAGCCAATCCGGTGCGGGTAATGGCTACACCTTC
>NA|NA|TRBV27|TRBJ1-5
CASSLGGSNQPQHF
TGTGCCAGCAGTTTAGGGGGGAGCAATCAGCCCCAGCATTTT
>NA|NA|TRBV5-1|TRBJ2-3
CASSGVTDTQYF
TGCGCCAGCAGCGGGGTGACAGATACGCAGTATTTT
>NA|NA|TRBV9|TRBJ1-3
CASSDSSGNTIYF
TGTGCCAGCAGCGACAGCTCTGGAAACACCATATATTTT
>NA|TRBD2|TRBV19|TRBJ2-5
CASSPAGGPRETQYF
TGTGCCAGTAGTCCAGCGGGAGGGCCGAGAGAGACCCAGTACTTC
>NA|NA|TRBV28|TRBJ1-1
CASSLSGSAEAFF
TGTGCCAGCAGTTTATCCGGGTCAGCTGAAGCTTTCTTT
>NA|NA|TRBV5-6|TRBJ2-1
CASTPYAGFVNEQFF
TGTGCCAGCACTCCCTATGCGGGGTTCGTCAATGAGCAGTTCTTC
>NA|NA|TRBV7-9|TRBJ2-2
CAKRQGGTGELFF
TGTGCCAAGAGGCAGGGGGGCACCGGGGAGCTGTTTTTT
>NA|TRBD2|TRBV7-3|TRBJ2-1
CASSLSGSRSYNEQFF
TGTGCCAGCAGCTTAAGCGGGAGTCGGAGCTACAATGAGCAGTTCTTC
>few|NA|TRBV12-5|TRBJ2-1
CASGLVLGSEPIGQFF
TGTGCTAGTGGTTTGGTACTAGGATCGGAGCCTATCGGGCAGTTCTTC
>NA|NA|TRBV7-2|TRBJ2-5
CASSLERRLWETQYF
TGTGCCAGCAGCTTAGAGCGGCGGTTGTGGGAGACCCAGTACTTC
>once|NA|TRBV5-5|TRBJ1-1
CASNFRPWGDTEAFF
TGTGCCAGCAACTTTCGGCCCTGGGGGGACACTGAAGCTTTCTTT
>NA|NA|TRBV19|TRBJ1-5
CASSIDFRGQPQHF
TGTGCCAGTAGTATAGATTTCCGGGGACAGCCCCAGCATTTT
>NA|NA|TRBV5-4|TRBJ1-5
CASSLDRELMSNQPQHF
TGTGCCAGCAGCTTGGACAGGGAGCTGATGAGCAATCAGCCCCAGCATTTT
>NA|NA|TRBV15|TRBJ1-4
CATNDFYNEKLFF
TGTGCTACCAATGACTTTTATAATGAAAAACTGTTTTTT
>NA|NA|TRBV4-1|TRBJ1-1
CASSQDPGILVGTEAFF
TGCGCCAGCAGCCAAGATCCAGGTATTTTGGTGGGCACTGAAGCTTTCTTT
>NA|NA|TRBV3-1/TRBV3-2|TRBJ1-2
CASSGGQGSYTF
TGTGCCAGCTCTGGTGGGCAGGGGAGCTACACCTTC
>NA|NA|TRBV6-5|TRBJ1-4
CASSFGGRNEKLFF
TGTGCCAGCAGTTTCGGGGGCCGCAATGAAAAACTGTTTTTT
>NA|TRBD2|TRBV19|TRBJ2-1
CASSIPGLAGSYNEQFF
TGTGCCAGTAGTATCCCAGGACTAGCGGGCTCCTACAATGAGCAGTTCTTC
>NA|NA|TRBV30|TRBJ1-4
CASRGGIFEKLFF
TGTGCCTCGCGGGGGGGTATTTTTGAAAAACTGTTTTTT
>NA|NA|TRBV2|TRBJ1-2
CASSEPGFYGYTF
TGTGCCAGCAGTGAACCGGGGTTCTATGGCTACACCTTC